This T cell receptor beta chain was captured in a study of blood T cell repertoires in COVID-19. Study as a whole: Sites in the United States, Italy and Spain provided acute and convalescent COVID-19 samples. Sources were T cells, B-cell-depleted T cells, or PBMCs; the material itself was cDNA or gDNA.

Germline V CDR1 and CDR2: MDHEN, SYDVKM. With V trimmed by 5 bases and J by 9 bases, 5 bases remained unmatched. This CDR3 region has 13 residues. Per the original data handling: It was from reference gene primer amplification that nucleated cell counts were estimated. Clones were read by immunoSEQ multiplex PCR, and TCRdb kept only the in-frame ones, dropping some. V, J and clone size reflect that table, while D and trimming were determined from the DNA. Of tens of thousands of clones detected, about 81% appear once; the ten largest clones hold 9% to 15%. Sequences were obtained from peripheral blood. The chain recombines TRBV28 with TRBJ1-5, with 9 bases aligning to TRBD1. This TCR derives from a human donor in a cohort sampled during active COVID-19. CDR3 in DNA: TGTGCCAGCAGTCCCGGGACAGGGTGGCCCCAGCATTTT. Its protein is CASSPGTGWPQHF.